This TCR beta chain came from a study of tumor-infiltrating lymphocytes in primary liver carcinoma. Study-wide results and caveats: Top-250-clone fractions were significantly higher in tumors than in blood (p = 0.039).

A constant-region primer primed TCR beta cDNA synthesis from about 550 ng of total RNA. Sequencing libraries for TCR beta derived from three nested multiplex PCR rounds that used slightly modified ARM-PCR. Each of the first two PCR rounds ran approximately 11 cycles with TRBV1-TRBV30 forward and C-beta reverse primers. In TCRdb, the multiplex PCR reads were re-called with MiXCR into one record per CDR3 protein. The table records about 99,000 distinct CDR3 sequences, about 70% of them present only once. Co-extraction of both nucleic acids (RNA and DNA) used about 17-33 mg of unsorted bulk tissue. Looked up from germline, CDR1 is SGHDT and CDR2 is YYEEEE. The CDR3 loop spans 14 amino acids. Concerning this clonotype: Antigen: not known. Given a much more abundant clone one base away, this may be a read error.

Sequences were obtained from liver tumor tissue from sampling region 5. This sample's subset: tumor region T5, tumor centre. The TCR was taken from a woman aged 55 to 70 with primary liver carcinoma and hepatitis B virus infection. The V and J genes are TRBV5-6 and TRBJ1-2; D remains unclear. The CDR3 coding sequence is TGTGCCAGCAGCTTGGCCGGCTTTAACTATGGCTACGCCTTC. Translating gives CASSLAGFNYGYAF.